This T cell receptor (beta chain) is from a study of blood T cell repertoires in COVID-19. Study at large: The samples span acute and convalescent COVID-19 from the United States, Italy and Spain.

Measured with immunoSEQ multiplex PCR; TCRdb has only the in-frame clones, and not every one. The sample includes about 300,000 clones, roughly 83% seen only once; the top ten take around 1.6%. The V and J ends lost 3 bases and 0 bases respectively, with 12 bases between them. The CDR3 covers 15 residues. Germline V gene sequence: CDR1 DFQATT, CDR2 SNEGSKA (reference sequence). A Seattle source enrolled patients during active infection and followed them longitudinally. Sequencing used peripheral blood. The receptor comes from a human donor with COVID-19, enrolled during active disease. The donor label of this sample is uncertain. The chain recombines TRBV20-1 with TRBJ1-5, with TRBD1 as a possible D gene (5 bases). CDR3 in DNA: TGCAGTGCTAGTAGCAGGGTGTATAGCAATCAGCCCCAGCATTTT. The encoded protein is CSASSRVYSNQPQHF.